This T cell receptor (beta chain) is drawn from a study of blood T cell repertoires in COVID-19. The protocol was immunoSEQ multiplex PCR, while the TCRdb copy is restricted to in-frame clones and leaves out a portion. The data hold about 480,000 clones, with approximately 88% observed a single time. The length of the CDR3 is 12 residues. CDR1 is MNHEY, CDR2 SMNVEV, per germline (reference sequence). The V end lost 10 bases, the J end lost 5 bases, and 14 bases lay between the germline ends. The sequencing input was PBMCs or T cells enriched from blood (not recorded which). The source is a woman between 35 and 50 years old who had recovered from COVID-19. The chain uses TRBV27 and TRBJ1-2, with a weak D call TRBD1 (5 bases). In DNA, the CDR3 is TGTGCCATGGCGGGGGAGGCGTATGGCTACACCTTC. It is translated as CAMAGEAYGYTF.